This TCR beta chain was documented in a study of T-cell memory formation after mild COVID-19 (dated by TCRdb to the early 2020s). Study-level background: TCR sequence clusters from the two donors were largely donor specific. In a couple of donors, T-cell clones that expanded and contracted after mild COVID-19 were followed by sequencing TCRalpha and TCRbeta repertoires longitudinally. The cohort comprised two young, previously healthy adult volunteers, one female and one male. Study-wide findings and limitations: Balanced CD4/CD8 phenotypes were observed for clones contracting from day 15 to 85, whereas a bias towards CD4+ was observed for a second wave of clones expanding from day 15 to 37. The second-wave clones that peaked on day 37 were not confirmed to be SARS-CoV-2 specific. The study included only a couple of mild cases, and larger cohorts that include severe cases with pre-infection samples were judged to be necessary. Contracting CD4+ clones appeared mostly in the CM and EM memory subsets, whereas CD8+ clones were enriched in EMRA. The detection of some responding clones in pre-infection memory suggests that pre-existing cross-reactive memory T cells joined the SARS-CoV-2 response.

V loses 4 bases of germline sequence and J loses 5 bases, and the interval between the two ends is 24 bases. Measured from the cysteine to the phenylalanine, the CDR3 is 18 residues long. Only the CDR3 DNA stays, 54 bases, in frame from base 1. CDR1 and CDR2 were assigned from the germline V gene as SGHDT and YYEEEE. TCRdb records Illumina NovaSeq 6000 as the sequencer. Using 5'RACE with constant-segment primers, TCRalpha and TCRbeta cDNA libraries were constructed, with sample barcodes and unique molecular identifiers added in the process. RNA was extracted from every sample with Trizol reagent. The libraries were amplified in two PCR steps, and the second step added a second sample barcode and Illumina TruSeq adapters. Sequencing of the libraries was done on an Illumina NovaSeq, producing 2 x 150 bp paired-end reads. The paper's processing steps were these. The reads were demultiplexed and collapsed into UMI-guided consensus sequences using migec v1.2.7. Using mixcr v2.1.11, the UMI consensuses were aligned to TRA and TRB V and J templates and assembled into clonotypes. Clonotypes were classified as expanded or contracted when called significant by both edgeR and NoisET, with noise models trained on biological replicates. For edgeR calls, the cutoffs were a false discovery rate-adjusted p below 0.01 and a log2 fold-change threshold of 1. PCA with hierarchical clustering of max-normalized trajectories of the 1000 most abundant clonotypes was used as exploratory dynamics analysis. Each responding clone was given a CD4 or CD8 phenotype based on the CD4+ and CD8+ repertoires, which had been sequenced separately. Starting from the raw public reads, TCRdb applied fastp trimming at Q25, assembled clones with MiXCR and retained in-frame beta chains. Records with the same CDR3 protein are collapsed into one entry carrying the most frequent genes and DNA. These V and J calls derive from TCRdb rather than the authors' analysis. In all, the sample holds about 310,000 distinct CDR3 sequences, and about 15% of those were seen once. Of the sample, roughly a fifth falls within the top ten clones.

This clonotype was recorded a few times. No antigen is known for it. No much larger clone is present one base from it, and per-base qualities are unavailable. Ficoll-Paque density gradient centrifugation was used to isolate PBMCs. The TCR originated in a man younger than 35 who had mild COVID-19 (a few samples of this study predate the infection). The sample titles of this study are shuffled in the database, so cell type and time point are left out; the donor was told from shared clones. The material sequenced was PBMCs or a T cell subset sorted from them (not recorded which). Recombination connected TRBV5-6 to TRBJ1-4; no D gene is confidently identified. In nucleotides, the sequence is TGTGCCAGCAGCACCCTAAGGGCCGGAGGGAATGAGAATGAAAAACTGTTTTTT. This sequence encodes CASSTLRAGGNENEKLFF.